These T cell receptor beta chains were read from a single sample in a study of cytomegalovirus exposure and HLA in healthy donors. Repertoires were generated with immunoSEQ multiplex PCR, while TCRdb's copy carries only in-frame clones and drops some. The profile shows about 100,000 clones, 65% to 90% of them singletons. The sequenced sample was PBMCs. Receptors originate from a woman aged 70-85 years in good health and CMV-seropositive. CDR3s include the opening cysteine and the closing phenylalanine or tryptophan. Fields, in order: CDR3 protein, CDR3 DNA, V gene, clone size, J gene, D gene. D genes are given only for firm matches. A row's size may be missing; if present it is once, few, many or a size class.

CASSLQGGGTEAFF TGTGCCAGCAGCTTGCAGGGAGGAGGCACTGAAGCTTTCTTT TRBV7-3 NA TRBJ1-1 NA
CASSLIGLGSSYEQYF TGTGCCAGCAGTTTAATAGGACTGGGAAGTTCCTACGAGCAGTACTTC TRBV6-5 once TRBJ2-7 NA
CASSLSGAGGSYEQYF TGTGCCAGCAGCTTATCCGGAGCGGGAGGATCCTACGAGCAGTACTTC TRBV7-8 NA TRBJ2-7 TRBD2
CASSEGTVTDTQYF TGTGCCAGCAGCGAGGGGACAGTGACAGATACGCAGTATTTT TRBV7-3 NA TRBJ2-3 TRBD1
CASSVAGGAANTEAFF TGTGCCAGCAGCGTAGCTGGGGGGGCGGCGAACACTGAAGCTTTCTTT TRBV9 NA TRBJ1-1 NA
CASSPSRGTDTQYF TGTGCCAGCAGCCCCTCCCGGGGAACAGATACGCAGTATTTT TRBV7-2 NA TRBJ2-3 NA
CASSAYSGSSYEQYF TGTGCCAGCAGTGCATATAGCGGGAGCTCCTACGAGCAGTACTTC TRBV6-1 few TRBJ2-7 TRBD2
CASSLGTGGRSPLHF TGTGCCAGCAGCTTGGGGACAGGGGGCAGGTCACCCCTCCACTTT TRBV5-4 NA TRBJ1-6 TRBD1
CASRRWGTSGTIAKNIQYF TGTGCCAGCAGACGGTGGGGGACTAGCGGGACTATAGCCAAAAACATTCAGTACTTC TRBV5-4 NA TRBJ2-4 TRBD2
CASSLATRAVGPNTEAFF TGCGCCAGCAGCTTAGCCACGAGGGCAGTCGGACCGAACACTGAAGCTTTCTTT TRBV5-1 NA TRBJ1-1 NA
CASSASTSGRGNEQFF TGTGCCAGCAGCGCGTCGACTAGCGGCCGGGGGAATGAGCAGTTCTTC TRBV11-2 NA TRBJ2-1 TRBD2
CAISESGQGAIETQYF TGTGCCATCAGTGAGTCGGGACAGGGGGCTATCGAGACCCAGTACTTC TRBV10-3 NA TRBJ2-5 TRBD1
CASSSRDRGNYGYTF TGTGCCAGCAGTTCCCGGGACAGGGGTAACTATGGCTACACCTTC TRBV28 NA TRBJ1-2 TRBD1
CAWSVRVRDREFF TGTGCCTGGAGTGTAAGGGTTCGGGACAGGGAATTCTTC TRBV30 few TRBJ2-1 TRBD1
CASRQGKYPYSYTF TGTGCCAGCAGACAGGGGAAGTACCCCTATAGCTACACCTTC TRBV27 few TRBJ1-2 TRBD1
CASSTKGQPNTEAFF TGTGCCAGCAGTACCAAGGGACAGCCGAACACTGAAGCTTTCTTT TRBV27 once TRBJ1-1 TRBD1
CASSRTSYEQYF TGTGCCAGCAGCCGGACTTCTTACGAGCAGTACTTC TRBV5-8 NA TRBJ2-7 NA
CASSLILAGSSGANVLTF TGCGCCAGCAGCTTGATCCTAGCGGGAAGCTCTGGGGCCAACGTCCTGACTTTC TRBV5-1 NA TRBJ2-6 TRBD2
CASSLGLTGQITDTQYF TGTGCCAGCAGCTTGGGGCTAACGGGACAGATCACAGATACGCAGTATTTT TRBV5-4 once TRBJ2-3 TRBD1
CASRAAGTSGYEQYF TGTGCCAGTAGGGCCGCAGGGACTAGCGGCTACGAGCAGTACTTC TRBV19 NA TRBJ2-7 TRBD2
CASKLDRENAKNIQYF TGTGCCAGCAAATTAGACAGGGAAAATGCCAAAAACATTCAGTACTTC TRBV28 once TRBJ2-4 TRBD1
CASSPGQDYNYGYTF TGTGCCAGCTCACCAGGACAGGATTATAACTATGGCTACACCTTC TRBV18 NA TRBJ1-2 TRBD1
CASSVMQAMNTEAFF TGTGCCAGCAGCGTTATGCAGGCTATGAACACTGAAGCTTTCTTT TRBV9 NA TRBJ1-1 NA
CASSLGGLNEKLFF TGTGCCAGCAGCTTAGGAGGACTCAATGAAAAACTGTTTTTT TRBV7-2 NA TRBJ1-4 NA
CATSRDLSASGSWYEQYF TGTGCCACCAGCAGAGATCTCTCGGCTAGCGGGAGTTGGTACGAGCAGTACTTC TRBV15 NA TRBJ2-7 TRBD2
CASSPGAYNSPLHF TGTGCCAGCAGCCCCGGGGCCTATAATTCACCCCTCCACTTT TRBV14 NA TRBJ1-6 NA
CASSFGDPITDTQYF TGTGCCAGCAGCTTCGGAGACCCGATCACAGATACGCAGTATTTT TRBV5-4 NA TRBJ2-3 NA
CASSSADRGSYGYTF TGTGCCAGCAGTTCCGCGGACAGGGGCTCGTATGGCTACACCTTC TRBV28 NA TRBJ1-2 TRBD1
CASSLYQGSYEQYF TGCGCCAGCAGCTTGTATCAGGGCTCCTACGAGCAGTACTTC TRBV5-1 NA TRBJ2-7 NA
CASSRVLDRGSETQYF TGTGCCAGCTCCCGGGTCCTGGACAGGGGGTCAGAGACCCAGTACTTC TRBV18 NA TRBJ2-5 TRBD1
CASSSSYYEQYF TGTGCCAGCAGCTCGTCCTACTACGAGCAGTACTTC TRBV7-2 NA TRBJ2-7 NA
CASSPGQGQGNTIYF TGTGCCAGCAGCCCGGGACAGGGTCAAGGAAACACCATATATTTT TRBV7-2 NA TRBJ1-3 TRBD1
CASSVELAGGNSYF TGTGCCAGCAGCGTGGAACTAGCGGGAGGGAATTCGTACTTC TRBV7-8 NA TRBJ2-7 TRBD2
CASSLAGTATDTQYF TGTGCCAGCAGTCTCGCCGGGACAGCTACAGATACGCAGTATTTT TRBV28 NA TRBJ2-3 TRBD1